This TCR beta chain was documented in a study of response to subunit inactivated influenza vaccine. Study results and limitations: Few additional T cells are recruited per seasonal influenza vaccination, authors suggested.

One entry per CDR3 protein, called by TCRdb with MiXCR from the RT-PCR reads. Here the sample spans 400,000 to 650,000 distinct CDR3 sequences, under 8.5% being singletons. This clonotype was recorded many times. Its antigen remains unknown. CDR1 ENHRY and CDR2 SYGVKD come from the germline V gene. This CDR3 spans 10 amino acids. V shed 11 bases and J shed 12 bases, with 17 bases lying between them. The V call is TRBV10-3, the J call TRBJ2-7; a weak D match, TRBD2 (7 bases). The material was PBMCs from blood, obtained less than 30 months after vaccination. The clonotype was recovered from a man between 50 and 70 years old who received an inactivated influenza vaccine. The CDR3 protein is CAAGAGERYF. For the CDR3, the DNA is TGTGCCGCGGGGGCGGGAGAACGGTACTTC.